The clone carrying this TCR beta chain turned up a few times. The data were taken from a study of blood T cell repertoires in COVID-19. Study information: Spain, Italy and the United States supplied samples that represented acute and convalescent COVID-19.

Germline V CDR1 and CDR2: ENHRY, SYGVKD. CDR3 length: 15 amino acids. V gave up 4 bases and J gave up 7 bases, with 19 bases separating them. Generated by immunoSEQ multiplex PCR, the TCRdb table keeps only in-frame clones and is missing some. The profile covers 30,000 to 45,000 clones, with approximately 84% appearing a single time and approximately 32% taken by the ten largest. Sequencing was done on a sample of peripheral blood. The TCR sequence derives from a man older than 75 with active or convalescent COVID-19. The chain combines TRBV10-3 with TRBJ1-1, with D hard to call. In DNA, the CDR3 is TGTGCCATCAGTGTGGGTTCGGGAGACGGAGGTGAAGCTTTCTTT. This codes for CAISVGSGDGGEAFF.